This T cell receptor (beta chain) derives from a study of shared clonotypes between healthy human individuals (dated by TCRdb to the early 2020s). For the study in its entirety: The cohort included a few men and a couple of women between 18 and 49 years of age. To increase sequencing depth and limit assay-specific biases, different laboratories used diverse techniques to prepare libraries and sequence TCR repertoires. For each donor, CD4 naive and CD4 memory were each run on three plates, CD8 naive on two plates, and CD8 memory on one plate. The study deeply sequenced blood TCR repertoires of five healthy adults to estimate repertoire size and the extent of clonotype sharing between individuals. Each donor's leukapheresis produced roughly between about 0.9 and 9.5 billion PBMCs.

Trimming removed 0 bases from V and 7 bases from J, leaving 15 bases between the germline ends. Looking up the germline V gene yields CDR1 MNHEY and CDR2 SVGAGI. Its CDR3 holds 15 amino acids, cysteine through phenylalanine. Only the CDR3 portion is preserved as DNA: 45 bases, with reading frame beginning at the first base. On this clone: Its binding antigen is unknown. No qualities accompany the bases; no much larger clone lies one base away.

Summary of the overall study and its limitations: Because the study included only a small number of donors, the genetic and exposure-history diversity represented was limited. Compared with non-shared clonotypes, clonotypes shared by all four sorted-subset donors had higher generation probabilities. Incomplete sequencing was indicated by rarefaction of sorted-subset datasets, despite the large sequencing depth. Sharing across several donors was observed for approximately 4.6% of naive CD4, less than 4% of naive CD8, 2% to 2.5% of memory CD4, and around 0.4% of memory CD8 clonotypes. Pairwise subsampling led to the expectation that sequencing depth would affect the degree of clonotype sharing among donors. Estimated clonotype richness was generally larger for naive than for memory subsets. Sampling was restricted to blood, and TCR repertoires in tissues likely differ from the TCR repertoires found in blood.

TCR CDR3 regions were amplified from genomic DNA by multiplex PCR using the deep immunoSEQ assay. For each cell subset, the extracted genomic DNA was distributed evenly across all wells of several immunoSEQ 96-well plates, and each plate served as one replicate. Each replicate PCR for sorted subsets received approximately 220 ng genomic DNA, equal to 30,000 or so T cell genomes. Purified libraries were quantified with a Qubit 3.0 fluorometer, sized on a Bioanalyzer 2100, and re-quantified with the KAPA Library Quantification kit. Every immunoSEQ 96-well plate was sequenced on a dedicated single-read 150-cycle Illumina NextSeq 550 flow cell. The study's own analysis went as follows. Because the immunoSEQ output included only junctional sequences and no quality scores, the filtering could not be the same as the filtering used for full-length reads. Sequences were annotated with PyIR, a Python wrapper for IgBLAST v1.9, using IMGT germline references to assign V/J genes and CDR3. Reads were filtered out if the reads had weak V/J assignments (E-value above 1e-6), no CDR3, stop codons, out-of-frame junctions, or ambiguous translated residues. V3J clonotypes were defined as sequences sharing an identical inferred V gene, J gene, and CDR3 amino acid sequence. The percentage overlap between two repertoires was calculated by dividing the number of shared unique clonotypes by the size of the smaller repertoire. RTK rarefaction, the Chao1 estimator, and Recon v2.1 estimates of unobserved clonotypes were used to assess repertoire richness. For all TCRbeta clonotypes obtained by the gDNA method from a few donors, generation probabilities were computed with OLGA. TCRdb re-hosts the immuneACCESS table, in-frame sequences only. Its copies lack some clones; in the studies checked, an unresolved V gene accounts for under half of them, and the cause for the rest is not known. That table furnishes V, J and clone size, whereas the DNA furnished D and trimming. For this sample there are about 2.1 million clones; around 95% appear just once. More than 1.5% of the sample goes to the ten largest clones.

For the CD8 naive samples, CD45RO-negative cells were positively selected for CCR7, yielding a CD45RA+CCR7+ population from which TemRA cells were excluded. The donors were healthy, HIV-negative adults who had no recently reported acute infections or vaccinations. Every donor was a Caucasian adult living in Nashville, Tennessee, USA. After blood collection by leukapheresis, PBMCs were isolated using Ficoll-Histopaque density gradient centrifugation and then cryopreserved in the vapor phase of liquid nitrogen. Analytical flow cytometry was used to check the purity and quantity of every magnetically sorted T cell population. Genomic DNA was isolated from each sorted fraction and quantified by UV absorbance on a Nanodrop 2000c.

The sample consisted of naive CD8+ T cells from PBMCs. This specimen's cell subset or site label, per the study, means: CD45RA+CCR7+. The sequence derives from a man younger than 35 in good health. Some clones in this sample may be carry-over from other donors' samples. The chain was built from TRBV6-5 and TRBJ1-2, with a tentative D gene TRBD1 over 6 matching bases. The CDR3 region reads CASSYSRGDSAGYTF. The DNA reads as follows: TGTGCCAGCAGTTACTCGAGGGGGGACTCGGCTGGCTACACCTTC.